These 2 T cell receptor beta chains share one sample of origin, sequenced in a study of blood T cells in healthy people across ages. Together with a sample-barcoded 5' primer, a J-beta primer mix was included in a second PCR lasting about 6 to 11 cycles. TCRdb processed the 5' RACE reads anew with MiXCR; each CDR3 protein has one entry. The table shows some 700,000 distinct CDR3 sequences, with 43% occurring only once. Sequencing used blood. Receptors were obtained from a woman aged 55 to 70 in good health.

The rearrangement uses TRBV5-1 and TRBJ2-1, with D perhaps matching TRBD1 (6 bases). With 2 bases removed from V and 10 bases from J, the gap between germline ends came to 22 bases. This CDR3 region has 16 residues. In germline, CDR1 is SGHRS, CDR2 YFSETQ. In DNA, the CDR3 is TGCGCCAGCAGCTTTTCGGGGACAACAAGGTTCCACGAGCAGTTCTTC. Its translation: CASSFSGTTRFHEQFF.

The chain carries TRBV6-1 and TRBJ2-3; TRBD2 matches 16 bases. The V gene end was trimmed by 7 bases and the J gene end by 0 bases; junction bases not matched to a gene: 7. This CDR3 is 18 amino acids long. From germline, CDR1 is MNHNS and CDR2 SASEGT. CDR3 protein: CASNGPGLAGGSTDTQYF. The CDR3 DNA reads TGTGCCAGCAATGGGCCGGGACTAGCGGGAGGGAGCACAGATACGCAGTATTTT.